The entry that follows covers one T cell receptor (beta chain) sequence. TCRdb's table, derived via immunoSEQ multiplex PCR, lists solely in-frame clones and lacks some. The data contain 40,000 or so clones, 90% to 95% of them singletons. Germline V CDR1 and CDR2: SGHNT, YYREEE (reference sequence). This CDR3 comprises 14 residues. V lost 0 bases to trimming and J lost 2 bases, with 9 bases between them. These data belong to a study of T cell changes during pregnancy in multiple sclerosis. This sequence was found in a female donor with multiple sclerosis, enrolled in a pregnancy study. The rearrangement uses TRBV5-4 and TRBJ2-7; a possible D gene is TRBD1 (5 bases). The sequencing used CD4+ T cells from peripheral blood mononuclear cells, collected in the third trimester of pregnancy. CDR3 DNA: TGTGCCAGCAGCTTGGACCAGGGTGCCTACGAGCAGTACTTC. Its protein product is CASSLDQGAYEQYF.